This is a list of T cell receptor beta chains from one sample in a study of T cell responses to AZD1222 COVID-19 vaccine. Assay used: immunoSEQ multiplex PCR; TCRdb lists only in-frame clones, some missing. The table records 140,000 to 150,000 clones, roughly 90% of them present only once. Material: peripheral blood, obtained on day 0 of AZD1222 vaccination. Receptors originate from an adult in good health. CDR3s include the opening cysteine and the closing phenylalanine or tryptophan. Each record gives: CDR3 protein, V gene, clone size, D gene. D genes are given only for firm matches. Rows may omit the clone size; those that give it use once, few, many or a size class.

CASSASGTGDEKLFF TRBV11-3 . TRBD1
CAGTGGVLDPYNEQFF TRBV5-3 . TRBD2
CAISVGPGPFSKNTGELFF TRBV10-3 . .
CASTVTKDPEAFF TRBV28 . .
CASRVGQGRGEAFF TRBV2 . TRBD1
CASSPPRSGGSTDTQYF TRBV18 . TRBD2
CASSLGAGDYNEQFF TRBV6-2/TRBV6-3 . TRBD2
CASRLRVWNEQFF TRBV12-3/TRBV12-4 . .
CASSALHRGHSPLHF TRBV5-6 few TRBD1
CATSALFSGASDEQFF TRBV24-1 . .
CASSPRQYQETQYF TRBV19 . .
CASSQVGTAEKLFF TRBV4-3 . .
CASSRYDRGEAFF TRBV12-3/TRBV12-4 . TRBD1
CASRKVATNEKLFF TRBV6-6 . .
CASSPRQGPSGNTIYF TRBV11-3 . TRBD1
CASSPWGEHYGYTF TRBV28 . .
CASSGPTSGFSYEQYF TRBV7-9 . TRBD2
CASSLPSRYEQYF TRBV11-3 few .
CASSQGAGAAGELFF TRBV4-3 once .
CASVDSLNTEAFF TRBV19 . .
CASSLATIGNEQFF TRBV11-2 . .
CASRSRQGGSYEQYF TRBV28 . .
CASSVQGPNEQFF TRBV9 . .
CAWSQGPTNYGYTF TRBV30 . .
CAISESLTAIYGYTF TRBV10-3 . .
CASSGGQGGIYGYTF TRBV2 . TRBD1
CASSFWAGSYGYTF TRBV5-6 . .
CASSYTGATEAFF TRBV19 . TRBD1
CASSFTGSPEAFF TRBV27 . .
CASSPPRGSRGDTGELFF TRBV11-3 . .
CASSVRDGDSGNTIYF TRBV5-6 . .
CASSPTVATNEKLFF TRBV5-1 . .
CASSKGMVAKLFF TRBV19 few .
CASSLSRGNTEAFF TRBV28 . .
CASSLDRGDSPLHF TRBV4-3 . TRBD1
CASRNVRDGYYEQYF TRBV6-5 . .
CASSQDTGIHSYEQYF TRBV4-3 . .
CASSLWDRAYEQYF TRBV28 once TRBD1
CSAREAYEQYF TRBV20-1 . .
CASSMWGGTEAFF TRBV19 . .
CASSPGRGGSTEAFF TRBV5-1 . .
CASSLDLAFRGGTEAFF TRBV7-2 few .
CASSPPTPNSPLHF TRBV11-2 . .